This T cell receptor beta chain was captured by sequencing in a study of T cell responses to AZD1222 COVID-19 vaccine. Study-wide points: Baseline serology detected seropositivity in only a handful of AZD1222 recipients. Regions 160-218 and 743-854 held dominance among vaccine-associated CD4 TCRs, which spanned spike.

Produced via immunoSEQ multiplex PCR; TCRdb's table is partial and in-frame only. The table includes some 50,000 clones, approximately 90% detected once. Researchers grouped second doses given at about 4 or about 12 weeks into one pool. As regards this clone: Its antigen remains unknown.

Germline V gene lookup returns CDR1 SGHRS and CDR2 YFSETQ. This CDR3 contains 20 residues. Trimming at V came to 4 bases and at J to 7 bases, leaving 24 bases not matched to a gene. Sequenced here: peripheral blood, sampled 28 days after the second AZD1222 dose. This clonotype originated in an adult who received the AZD1222 COVID-19 vaccine. The V gene is TRBV5-1, the J gene TRBJ2-4, with 9 bases lining up with TRBD2. CDR3 residues: CASSLGGSAGGPIWRNIQYF. DNA of the CDR3: TGCGCCAGCAGCCTGGGAGGTTCGGCGGGAGGGCCGATTTGGAGGAACATTCAGTACTTC.